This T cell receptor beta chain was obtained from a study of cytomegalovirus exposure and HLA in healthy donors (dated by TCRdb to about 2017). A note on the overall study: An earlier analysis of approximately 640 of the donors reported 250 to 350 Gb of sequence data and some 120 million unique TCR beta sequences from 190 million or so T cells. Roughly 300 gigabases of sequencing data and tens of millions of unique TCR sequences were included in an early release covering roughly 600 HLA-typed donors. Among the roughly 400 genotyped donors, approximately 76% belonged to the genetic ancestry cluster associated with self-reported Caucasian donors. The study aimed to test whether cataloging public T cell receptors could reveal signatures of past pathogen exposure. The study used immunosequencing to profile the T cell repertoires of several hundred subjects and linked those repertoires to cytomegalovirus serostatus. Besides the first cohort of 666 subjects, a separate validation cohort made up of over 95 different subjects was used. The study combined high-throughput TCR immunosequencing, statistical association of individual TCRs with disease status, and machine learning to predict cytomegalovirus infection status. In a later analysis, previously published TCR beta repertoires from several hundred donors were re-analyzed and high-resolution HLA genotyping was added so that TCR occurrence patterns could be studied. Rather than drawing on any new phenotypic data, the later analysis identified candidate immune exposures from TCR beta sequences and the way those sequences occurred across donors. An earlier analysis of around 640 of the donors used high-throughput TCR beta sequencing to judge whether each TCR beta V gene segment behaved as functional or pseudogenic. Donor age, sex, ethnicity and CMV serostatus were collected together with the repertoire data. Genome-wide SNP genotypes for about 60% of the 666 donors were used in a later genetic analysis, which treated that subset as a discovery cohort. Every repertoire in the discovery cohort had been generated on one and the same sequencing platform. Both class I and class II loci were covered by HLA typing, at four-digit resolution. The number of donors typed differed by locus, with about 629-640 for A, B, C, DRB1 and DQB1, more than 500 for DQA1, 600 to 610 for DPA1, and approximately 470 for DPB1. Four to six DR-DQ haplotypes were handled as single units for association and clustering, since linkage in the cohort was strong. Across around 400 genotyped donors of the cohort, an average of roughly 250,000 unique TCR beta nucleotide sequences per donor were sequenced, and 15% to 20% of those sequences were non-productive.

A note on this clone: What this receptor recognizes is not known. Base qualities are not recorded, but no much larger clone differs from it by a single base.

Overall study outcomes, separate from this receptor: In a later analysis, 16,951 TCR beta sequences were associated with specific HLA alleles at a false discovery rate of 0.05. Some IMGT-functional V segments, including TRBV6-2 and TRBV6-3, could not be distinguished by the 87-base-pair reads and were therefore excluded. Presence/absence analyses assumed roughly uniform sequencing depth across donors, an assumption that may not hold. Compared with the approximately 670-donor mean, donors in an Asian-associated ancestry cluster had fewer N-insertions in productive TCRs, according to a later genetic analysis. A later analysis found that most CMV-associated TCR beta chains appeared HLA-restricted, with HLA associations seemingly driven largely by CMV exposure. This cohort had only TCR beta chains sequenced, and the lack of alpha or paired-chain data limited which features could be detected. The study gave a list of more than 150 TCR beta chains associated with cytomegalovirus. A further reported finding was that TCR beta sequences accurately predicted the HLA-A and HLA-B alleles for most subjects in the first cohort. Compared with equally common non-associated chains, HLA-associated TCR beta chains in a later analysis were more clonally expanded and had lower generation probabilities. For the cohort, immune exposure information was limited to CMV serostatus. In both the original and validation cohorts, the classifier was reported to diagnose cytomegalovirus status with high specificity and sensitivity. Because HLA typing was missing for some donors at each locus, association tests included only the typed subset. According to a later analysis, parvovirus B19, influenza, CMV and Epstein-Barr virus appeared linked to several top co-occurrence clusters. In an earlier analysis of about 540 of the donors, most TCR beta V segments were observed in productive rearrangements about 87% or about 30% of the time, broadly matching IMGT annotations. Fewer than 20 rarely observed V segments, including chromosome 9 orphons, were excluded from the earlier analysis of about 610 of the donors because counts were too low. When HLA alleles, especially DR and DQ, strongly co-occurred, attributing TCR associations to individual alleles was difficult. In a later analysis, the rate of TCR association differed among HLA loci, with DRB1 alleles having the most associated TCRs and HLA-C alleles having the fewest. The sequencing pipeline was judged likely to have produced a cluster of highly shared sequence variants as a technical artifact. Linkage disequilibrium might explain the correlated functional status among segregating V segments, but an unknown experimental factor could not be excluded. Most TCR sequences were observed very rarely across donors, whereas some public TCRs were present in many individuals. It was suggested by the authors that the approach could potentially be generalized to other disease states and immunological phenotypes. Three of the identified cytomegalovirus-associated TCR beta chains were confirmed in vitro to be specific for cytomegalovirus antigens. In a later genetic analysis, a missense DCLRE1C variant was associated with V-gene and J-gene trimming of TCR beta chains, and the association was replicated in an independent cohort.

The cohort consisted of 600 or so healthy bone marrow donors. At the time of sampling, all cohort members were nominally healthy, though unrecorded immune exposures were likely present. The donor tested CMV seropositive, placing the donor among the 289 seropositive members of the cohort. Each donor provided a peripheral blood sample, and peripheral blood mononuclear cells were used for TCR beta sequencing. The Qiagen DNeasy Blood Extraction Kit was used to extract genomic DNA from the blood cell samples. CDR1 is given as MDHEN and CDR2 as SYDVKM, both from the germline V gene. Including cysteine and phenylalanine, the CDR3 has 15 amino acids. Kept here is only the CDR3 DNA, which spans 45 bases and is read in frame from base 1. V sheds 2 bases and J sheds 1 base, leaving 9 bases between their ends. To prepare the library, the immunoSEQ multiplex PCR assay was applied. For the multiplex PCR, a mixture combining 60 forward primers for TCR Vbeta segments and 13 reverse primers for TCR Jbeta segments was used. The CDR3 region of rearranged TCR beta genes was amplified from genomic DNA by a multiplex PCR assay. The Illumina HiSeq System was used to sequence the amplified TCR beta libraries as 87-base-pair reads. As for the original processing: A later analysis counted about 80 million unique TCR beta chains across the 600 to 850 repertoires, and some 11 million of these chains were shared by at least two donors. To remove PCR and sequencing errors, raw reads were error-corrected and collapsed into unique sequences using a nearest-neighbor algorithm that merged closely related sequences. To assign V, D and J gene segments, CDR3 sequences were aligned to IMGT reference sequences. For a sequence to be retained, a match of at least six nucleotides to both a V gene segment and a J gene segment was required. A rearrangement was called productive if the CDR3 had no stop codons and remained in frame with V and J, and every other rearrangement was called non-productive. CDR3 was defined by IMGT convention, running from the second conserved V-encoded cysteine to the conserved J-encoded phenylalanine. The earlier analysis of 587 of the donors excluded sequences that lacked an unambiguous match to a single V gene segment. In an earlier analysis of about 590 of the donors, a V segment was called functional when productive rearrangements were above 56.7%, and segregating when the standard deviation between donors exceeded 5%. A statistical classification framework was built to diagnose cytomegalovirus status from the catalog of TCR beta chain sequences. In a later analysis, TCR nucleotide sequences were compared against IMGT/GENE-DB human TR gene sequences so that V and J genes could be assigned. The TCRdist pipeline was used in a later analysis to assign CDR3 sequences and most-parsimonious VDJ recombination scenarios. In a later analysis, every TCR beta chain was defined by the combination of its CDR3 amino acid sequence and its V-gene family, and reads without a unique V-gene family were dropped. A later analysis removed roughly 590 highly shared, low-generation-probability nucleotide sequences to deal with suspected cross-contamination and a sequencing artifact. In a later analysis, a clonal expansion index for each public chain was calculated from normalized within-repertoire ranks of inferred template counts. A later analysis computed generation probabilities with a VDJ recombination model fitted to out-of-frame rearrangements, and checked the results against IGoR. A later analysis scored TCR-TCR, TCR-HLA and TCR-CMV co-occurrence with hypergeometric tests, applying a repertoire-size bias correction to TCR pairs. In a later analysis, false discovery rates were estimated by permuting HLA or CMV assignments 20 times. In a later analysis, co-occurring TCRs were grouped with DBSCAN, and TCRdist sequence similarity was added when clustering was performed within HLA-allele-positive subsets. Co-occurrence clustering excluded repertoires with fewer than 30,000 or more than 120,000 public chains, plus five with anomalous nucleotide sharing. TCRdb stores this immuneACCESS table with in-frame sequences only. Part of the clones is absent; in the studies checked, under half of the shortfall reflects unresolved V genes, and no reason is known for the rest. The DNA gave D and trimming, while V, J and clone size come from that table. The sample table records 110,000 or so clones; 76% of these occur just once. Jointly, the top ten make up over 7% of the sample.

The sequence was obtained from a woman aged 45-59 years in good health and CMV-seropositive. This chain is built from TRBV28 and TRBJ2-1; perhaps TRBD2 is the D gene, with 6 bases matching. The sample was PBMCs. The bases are TGTGCCAGCAGTTTAACGGGAGCTTCCTACAATGAGCAGTTCTTC. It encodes CASSLTGASYNEQFF.